This record covers a single TCR beta chain. Its target is unknown. This record comes from a study of early T cells in non-severe SARS-CoV-2 infection. On the study more broadly: Bulk RNA isolated from unsorted whole blood underwent sequencing; chains were not paired. Study outcomes and limitations: Using VDJdb, the matching emphasized anti-spike CD8 responses while missing private and CD4 specificities.

Unique molecular identifiers (one per individual cDNA molecule) were attached. TCRdb passed the 5' RACE reads through MiXCR, listing each CDR3 protein once. The sample shows about 40,000 distinct CDR3 sequences, over 3.5% of them seen only once. The CDR3 covers 13 residues. Trimming cost V 5 bases and J 12 bases; bases outside gene matches: 9. Germline CDR1 reads SEHNR; CDR2 reads FQNEAQ (reference sequence). The rearrangement links TRBV7-9 to TRBJ2-7; 11 bases are shared with TRBD2. The specimen sequenced was whole blood. This TCR derives from an adult who was a healthcare worker with PCR-confirmed SARS-CoV-2 infection or an uninfected control (not recorded which). CDR3 sequence: CASSLGLAAQWYF. DNA of the CDR3: TGTGCCAGCAGCCTGGGACTAGCGGCTCAGTGGTACTTC.